This T cell receptor beta chain was captured in a study of identical twins. Study-level points and caveats: For out-of-frame alpha sequences shared by twins, low generation probability was in excess. Cross-sectional statistical analysis was relied on for the conclusions, without the same donors being followed.

In regard to this clonotype: Its target is not known.

TCRdb reprocessed the 5' RACE reads via MiXCR and lists one record per CDR3 protein. Found here are 500,000 or so distinct CDR3 sequences, 14% of them singletons; the top ten hold approximately 1%. In germline, CDR1 is KGHSH, CDR2 LQKENI. This CDR3 contains 15 residues. V shed 4 bases, J shed 5 bases, and the junction held 6 bases outside the gene matches. Healthy Caucasian donors formed the entire cohort. This sample was also put to use in a study of yellow fever vaccine responses in identical twins.

This sequence joins TRBV18 and TRBJ2-2; 8 bases line up with TRBD1. This sequence was found in a woman between 18 and 29 years old in good health. What was sequenced was CD4+ T cells sorted from blood. This CDR3 is CASSLTGDGTGELFF. The CDR3 DNA reads TGTGCCAGCTCACTGACAGGGGACGGGACCGGGGAGCTGTTTTTT.